A single sample gave rise to the 21 T cell receptor beta chains below, sequenced in a study of human T cells and chemical hapten exposure. TCRdb reprocessed the RACE reads with MiXCR, giving one entry per CDR3 protein. The sample lists under 200,000 distinct CDR3 sequences, around 30% occurring once. Noted time point: pre-sensitization, week 0. The treatment was: therapeutic diphenylcyclopropenone sensitization with weekly scalp DPC. The sequences come from whole blood, collected in connection with sensitization to the hapten diphenylcyclopropenone (DPC). The receptors stem from a woman under 40 with alopecia areata. Some clones in this sample may be carry-over from other donors' samples.

The V and J genes are TRBV7-2 and TRBJ2-1; D is undetermined. This CDR3 is 15 amino acids long. The V gene's germline CDR1 is SGHTA and CDR2 FQGNSA. The V end was cut by 1 base, the J end by 7 bases, with 14 bases between. The CDR3 coding sequence is TGTGCCAGCAGCTTAGACCCCGGACGGGCAAATGAGCAGTTCTTC. It translates to CASSLDPGRANEQFF.

The chain links TRBV20-1 to TRBJ2-1; 12 bases are shared with TRBD2. Germline V gives CDR1 DFQATT, CDR2 SNEGSKA (reference sequence). This CDR3 comprises 13 residues. The V segment lost 6 bases and the J segment 5 bases; nucleotides outside the gene matches: 2. CDR3 residues: CSASSGRDNEQFF. For the CDR3, the DNA is TGCAGTGCCTCTAGCGGGAGGGACAATGAGCAGTTCTTC.

The J gene is TRBJ2-6, the V gene TRBV29-1; D gene uncertain. The V gene's germline CDR1 is SQVTM and CDR2 ANQGSEA. The CDR3 covers 14 residues. Trimming removed 5 bases from V and 2 bases from J, with 10 bases in between. The chain's CDR3 is CSVSGLTGANVLTF. DNA of the CDR3: TGCAGCGTTTCAGGATTAACTGGGGCCAACGTCCTGACTTTC.

This clonotype turned up a few times. The chain combines TRBV28 with TRBJ1-3; the D is unclear. The CDR3 contains 13 residues. Trimming cost V 7 bases and J 4 bases, with 11 bases left between them. The germline CDR1 and CDR2 sequences are MDHEN and SYDVKM. The CDR3, as DNA: TGTGCCAGCATGAGTGGAGTGGGAAACACCATATATTTT. Protein product: CASMSGVGNTIYF.

DNA of the CDR3: TGCAGTGCTGCCGGGGGGACCTACGAGCAGTACTTC. Its protein product is CSAAGGTYEQYF. V and J are TRBV20-1 and TRBJ2-7, with 7 bases matching TRBD2. From germline, CDR1 is DFQATT and CDR2 SNEGSKA (reference sequence). There are 12 residues in the CDR3. V dropped 5 bases and J dropped 2; count of bases not matched to a gene: 3.

The V gene is TRBV4-2, the J gene TRBJ1-3, with no clear D. Germline V lookup: CDR1 LGHNA, CDR2 YNFKEQ. The CDR3 has 15 amino acids. The V end was cut by 0 bases, the J end by 0 bases, with 6 bases between. The CDR3 region is CASSQEQDSGNTIYF. CDR3 sequence (DNA): TGTGCCAGCAGCCAAGAACAAGACTCTGGAAACACCATATATTTT.

The chain uses TRBV7-2 and TRBJ2-3; the D call may be TRBD1 or TRBD2 (5 bases each). The CDR3 is 14 amino acids. Germline V gives CDR1 SGHTA, CDR2 FQGNSA. The V and J ends lost 3 bases and 4 bases respectively, with 11 bases between them. CDR3 coding DNA: TGTGCCAGCAGCTTCGCACAGGACTCAGATACGCAGTATTTT. Protein: CASSFAQDSDTQYF.

This clonotype was counted once. This sequence joins TRBV5-4 and TRBJ2-2; D gene unclear. This CDR3 region has 16 residues. Trimming took off 6 bases at V and 1 base at J, with 16 bases between the two ends. Germline CDR1 SGHNT, CDR2 YYREEE (reference sequence). In DNA, the CDR3 is TGTGCCAGCAATTCAAAGATGGAACTGAACACCGGGGAGCTGTTTTTT. Protein product: CASNSKMELNTGELFF.

J is TRBJ2-3 and V is TRBV11-3, with 7 bases fitting TRBD1. This CDR3 contains 14 residues. From germline, CDR1 is SGHNT and CDR2 YENEEA. The ends lost 5 bases at V and 5 bases at J; junction bases unmatched: 7. The CDR3 spells CASSEQGNVDTQYF. The DNA for the CDR3 is TGTGCCAGCAGCGAACAGGGGAACGTAGATACGCAGTATTTT.

The rearrangement links TRBV24-1 to TRBJ1-1, with 12 bases lining up with TRBD1. This CDR3 has 15 amino acids. The germline gives CDR1 KGHDR, CDR2 SFDVKD. Trimming removed 4 bases from V and 1 base from J; junction bases left unmatched: 0. The chain's CDR3 is CATSEGQGANTEAFF. The CDR3 DNA sequence: TGTGCCACCAGTGAGGGACAGGGGGCGAACACTGAAGCTTTCTTT.

This clonotype came up a few times. The chain links TRBV10-3 to TRBJ1-1; no reliable D call. V was cut by 4 bases and J by 1 base, with 16 bases left in between. Germline-derived CDR1 and CDR2 are ENHRY and SYGVKD. This CDR3 has 16 amino acids. The CDR3 region is CAISGALMGTNTEAFF. The CDR3 DNA reads as TGTGCCATCAGTGGGGCCCTCATGGGCACGAACACTGAAGCTTTCTTT.

The genes are TRBV28 and TRBJ1-2; D might be TRBD1 (5 bases). The CDR3 covers 15 residues. CDR1 MDHEN and CDR2 SYDVKM come from the germline V gene. Trimming pared 2 bases from V and 8 bases from J, leaving 18 bases between. In nucleotides, the CDR3 is TGTGCCAGCAGTTTAAATGGCCCTGGGCCAGGGGGCTACACCTTC. Translating gives CASSLNGPGPGGYTF.

V and J are TRBV7-2 and TRBJ1-2, with no clear D. With 3 bases removed from V and 7 bases from J, the gap between germline ends came to 15 bases. The CDR3 loop spans 14 amino acids. CDR1 is SGHTA, CDR2 FQGNSA, per germline. CDR3 protein: CASSLVGDRSGYTF. In DNA, the CDR3 is TGTGCCAGCAGCTTGGTGGGAGATCGAAGTGGCTACACCTTC.

This clonotype was counted between two and nine times. The chain is built from TRBV29-1 and TRBJ1-1; 7 bases line up with TRBD1. The CDR3 consists of 13 residues. Germline loops: CDR1 SQVTM, CDR2 ANQGSEA. V lost 6 bases to trimming and J lost 4 bases; unmatched junction nucleotides: 8. The CDR3 coding sequence is TGCAGCGTCGACAGGGCGTTGGGCACTGAAGCTTTCTTT. Protein product: CSVDRALGTEAFF. Full variable domain (remainder filled in from reference TRBV29-1 and TRBJ1-1): SAVISQKPSRDICQRGTSLTIQCQVDSQVTMMFWYRQQPGQSLTLIATANQGSEATYESGFVIDKFPISRPNLTFSTLTVSNMSPEDSSIYLCSVDRALGTEAFFGQGTRLTVV.

The chain uses TRBV4-2 and TRBJ2-1; a weak D match, TRBD2 (6 bases). The CDR3 has 16 amino acids. The germline CDR1 and CDR2 sequences are LGHNA and YNFKEQ. The germline V and J ends were trimmed by 1 base and 5 bases, with 15 bases remaining between them. This chain's CDR3 is CASSQGTTGTNNEQFF. CDR3 DNA: TGTGCCAGCAGCCAAGGGACTACCGGGACCAACAATGAGCAGTTCTTC.

The chain has TRBV11-2 and TRBJ2-5; D unresolved. CDR3 length: 15 amino acids. Germline V CDR1 and CDR2: SGHAT, FQNNGV. Trimming shortened V by 0 bases and J by 6 bases, and 14 bases separated the two germline ends. The CDR3 loop reads CASSLDRSNQQTQYF. The DNA of the CDR3 is TGTGCCAGCAGCTTAGACAGGAGCAATCAGCAGACCCAGTACTTC.

This clonotype was picked up a small number of times. V usage is TRBV28 and J usage is TRBJ2-4; a weak D match, TRBD1 (6 bases). The length of the CDR3 is 13 residues. Deletions cut 8 bases from V and 4 bases from J, with 12 bases between. Germline V gene sequence: CDR1 MDHEN, CDR2 SYDVKM. CDR3 DNA sequence: TGTGCCAGCGCCAGGGGAACTAAAAACATTCAGTACTTC. Translating gives CASARGTKNIQYF.

This chain links TRBV29-1 with TRBJ1-3; D gene ambiguous. Germline CDR1 and CDR2: SQVTM and ANQGSEA. This CDR3 has 12 residues. Trimming shortened V by 3 bases and J by 0 bases, and 3 bases separated the two germline ends. The CDR3 is CSVESSGNTIYF. Written as DNA, the CDR3 is TGCAGCGTTGAGAGCTCTGGAAACACCATATATTTT.

This sequence joins TRBV28 and TRBJ2-7; D is perhaps TRBD1 (6 bases). CDR3 length equals 15 residues. The germline V gene encodes CDR1 MDHEN and CDR2 SYDVKM. Trimming took 5 bases from V and 0 from J, leaving 14 bases between them. CDR3 bases: TGTGCCAGCAGTACCTCTACAGGGTTCTCCTACGAGCAGTACTTC. This codes for CASSTSTGFSYEQYF.

This clonotype has just a few counts. This chain joins TRBV4-3 and TRBJ2-1, with D uncertain. CDR3 length: 14 amino acids. Trimming removed 0 bases from V and 3 bases from J, with 6 bases in between. CDR1 and CDR2 (germline): LGHNA, YSLEER. The CDR3 nucleotides read TGCGCCAGCAGCCAAGATGTAAACTACAATGAGCAGTTCTTC. Translating it yields CASSQDVNYNEQFF.

The rearrangement joins TRBV4-3 to TRBJ2-2, with unresolved D. The CDR3 contains 14 residues. V gave up 1 base and J gave up 5 bases, with 8 bases separating them. Germline-derived CDR1 and CDR2 are LGHNA and YSLEER. The CDR3: CASSQVLATGELFF. Written as DNA, the CDR3 is TGCGCCAGCAGCCAAGTTCTCGCGACCGGGGAGCTGTTTTTT.